The 6 T cell receptor beta chains presented below share a single source sample, sequenced in a study of T cells after yellow fever vaccination. Via MiXCR, TCRdb re-called the 5' RACE reads, giving one row per CDR3 protein. The sample carries roughly 120,000 distinct CDR3 sequences, under 8% recorded once. Here the sequenced sample was CD4+ T cells sorted from PBMCs, taken roughly 10 days after the first yellow fever vaccination. Receptors were obtained from a young man who received the YFV17D yellow fever vaccine.

This clonotype showed up many times. This chain links TRBV20-1 with TRBJ2-7; 13 bases map to TRBD2. The V and J ends lost 6 bases and 1 base, in that order; junction bases with no gene match: 6. Germline CDR1 reads DFQATT; CDR2 reads SNEGSKA (reference sequence). This CDR3 contains 15 residues. CDR3 sequence (DNA): TGCAGTGCGCGGACTAGCGGGGGCCTATCCTACGAGCAGTACGTC. Translation: CSARTSGGLSYEQYV.

This clonotype was recorded many times. The chain employs TRBV23-1 and TRBJ2-7, with D perhaps matching TRBD1 or TRBD2 (5 bases each). TRBV23-1 counts as an open reading frame of uncertain function. This CDR3 has 13 amino acids. V was cut by 0 bases and J by 6 bases, with 9 bases left in between. CDR3 DNA: TGCGCCAGCAGTCAATCGGGACCTGGCGAGCAGTACTTC. It specifies CASSQSGPGEQYF.

There are many counts of this clonotype. The chain uses TRBV2 and TRBJ2-2; D is undetermined. The CDR3 is 12 residues long. Germline V gene data show CDR1 as SNHLY and CDR2 as FYNNEI. Trimming removed 4 bases from V and 8 bases from J, with 8 bases in between. CDR3 nucleotides: TGTGCCAGCAGTGGGTGGACGGGGGAGCTGTTTTTT. Translation gives CASSGWTGELFF. Together with reference TRBV2 and TRBJ2-2, the CDR3 gives the full variable domain: EPEVTQTPSHQVTQMGQEVILRCVPISNHLYFYWYRQILGQKVEFLVSFYNNEISEKSEIFDDQFSVERPDGSNFTLKIRSTKLEDSAMYFCASSGWTGELFFGEGSRLTVL.

This clonotype was seen repeatedly, ten times or more. The chain employs TRBV4-1 and TRBJ2-5, with TRBD1 matching 8 bases. Trimming cost V 2 bases and J 3 bases; bases outside gene matches: 2. Germline values: CDR1 MGHRA, CDR2 YSYEKL. The CDR3 totals 14 residues. CDR3 bases: TGCGCCAGCAGCCAATCGGACAGGGAAGAGACCCAGTACTTC. This codes for CASSQSDREETQYF.

Many counts were recorded for this clonotype. The chain joins TRBV10-2 to TRBJ1-1; no reliable D call. From germline, CDR1 is WSHSY and CDR2 SAAADI. V was shortened by 4 bases and J by 4 bases, with 4 bases between the two germline ends. The CDR3 extends over 11 amino acids. The CDR3 sequence is CASSVGTEAFF. In nucleotides, the CDR3 is TGCGCCAGCAGTGTGGGCACTGAAGCTTTCTTT.

The sample holds many counts of this clonotype. The chain employs TRBV27 and TRBJ2-5; 7 bases match TRBD1. The CDR3 consists of 13 residues. The V and J ends lost 5 bases and 5 bases, in that order; junction bases with no gene match: 5. Per germline, CDR1 MNHEY and CDR2 SMNVEV (reference sequence). Here the CDR3 reads CASSLTGLETQYF. The DNA of the CDR3 is TGTGCCAGCAGTCTGACAGGGTTGGAGACCCAGTACTTC.